This T cell receptor beta chain was found in a study of CD8 T cells in ankylosing spondylitis. Notes on the study in general: Disease-linked clones were reportedly significantly enriched in matched ankylosing spondylitis synovial fluid. Disease-linked clones bore a CD8+ phenotype, appearing relatively rarely in peripheral blood. A TCR beta motif made of fewer than 10 highly homologous variants seemed typical of ankylosing spondylitis blood.

The V gene lost 4 bases and the J gene lost 2 bases, with 5 bases spanning the gap. CDR3 length: 12 amino acids. Germline CDR1 reads MNHNS; CDR2 reads SASEGT. Comment on this clonotype: The antigen is not known.

In making TCR beta libraries, quantitative 5'-RACE with molecular barcodes was used. TCRdb reanalysed the 5' RACE reads using MiXCR and keeps one entry per CDR3 protein. The sample carries some 220,000 distinct CDR3 sequences, roughly 8% recorded once. This chain uses TRBV6-1 with TRBJ1-1; D gene uncertain. The sequenced sample was blood, either unsorted or a sorted T cell fraction (not recorded which). The receptor was isolated from a female donor with ankylosing spondylitis or in good health (not recorded which). CDR3 DNA: TGTGCCAGCAGTGGGTACAACACTGAAGCTTTCTTT. This encodes CASSGYNTEAFF.